The 19 T cell receptor beta chains below were found in one sample sequenced in a study of molecular identifiers for immune sequencing clone quantification. TCRdb reanalysed the PCR reads using MiXCR and keeps one entry per CDR3 protein. The sample yields about 98,000 distinct CDR3 sequences, about a third seen once. Sequencing was performed on naive CD8+ T cells from blood, with Jurkat cell RNA spiked in. The sample's subset: FACS-sorted CD8+CD4-CCR7+CD45RA+ naive T cells. The receptors originated from a human donor in good health. Some libraries in this study had Jurkat cell RNA spiked in.

This clonotype was seen only a few times. The chain recombines TRBV27 with TRBJ2-7; no clear D gene. Germline V gene lookup returns CDR1 MNHEY and CDR2 SMNVEV (reference sequence). This CDR3 region has 14 residues. Trimming pared 5 bases from V and 3 bases from J, leaving 14 bases between. CDR3 loop: CASSPLGRVYEQYF. The CDR3 DNA reads TGTGCCAGCAGTCCCCTCGGTCGAGTCTACGAGCAGTACTTC.

Details on this clonotype: This clone may be a read error of a much larger clone one base away. The gene calls are TRBV11-2 and TRBJ2-1, with D hard to call. Per the germline V gene, CDR1 is SGHAT and CDR2 is FQNNGV. The CDR3 has 13 residues. The V gene lost 7 bases and the J gene lost 6 bases, with 13 bases spanning the gap. The CDR3 sequence is CASTPASSNEQFF. The DNA for the CDR3 is TGTGCCAGCACCCCGGCTAGTAGCAATGAGCAGTTCTTC. Full variable domain (missing parts from reference TRBV11-2 and TRBJ2-1): EAGVAQSPRYKIIEKRQSVAFWCNPISGHATLYWYQQILGQGPKLLIQFQNNGVVDDSQLPKDRFSAERLKGVDSTLKIQPAKLEDSAVYLCASTPASSNEQFFGPGTRLTVL.

The sample holds a few counts of this clonotype. This rearrangement joins TRBV7-9 to TRBJ2-7; D gene uncertain. This CDR3 comprises 13 residues. The V end lost 3 bases, the J end lost 2 bases, and 8 bases lay between the germline ends. CDR1 and CDR2 (germline): SEHNR, FQNEAQ (reference sequence). CDR3 nucleotide sequence: TGTGCCAGCAGCTTTAGGCCGCCCTACGAGCAGTACTTC. The encoded protein is CASSFRPPYEQYF.

This clonotype was detected many times. The genes are TRBV7-8 and TRBJ1-3; unclear D gene. Germline CDR1 is SGHVS and CDR2 is FQNEAQ. The V end lost 0 bases, the J end lost 0 bases, and 9 bases lay between the germline ends. The CDR3 totals 16 residues. The CDR3 reads CASSLAILLSGNTIYF. Here the CDR3 DNA reads TGTGCCAGCAGCTTAGCTATACTTCTCTCTGGAAACACCATATATTTT.

In the case of this clonotype: The missing conserved phenylalanine or tryptophan at the end of this CDR3 makes a read error likely. The chain carries TRBV18 and TRBJ2-2; D remains ambiguous. Germline lookup yields CDR1 KGHSH and CDR2 LQKENI. The CDR3 is 16 amino acids. Trimming removed 8 bases at V and 3 bases at J, with 19 bases between. CDR3 residues: CASTPDGLVDTGELFI. The CDR3 coding sequence is TGTGCCAGCACTCCGGACGGGTTGGTCGACACCGGGGAGCTGTTTATT.

This clonotype has just a few counts. The V gene is TRBV5-5, the J gene TRBJ2-7; tentative D call: TRBD1 (5 bases). V lost 1 base to trimming and J lost 4 bases, with 12 bases between them. There are 14 residues in the CDR3. CDR1 is SGHKS and CDR2 is YYEKEE in the germline V gene (reference sequence). In DNA form, the CDR3 reads TGTGCCAGCAGCTTGATGTCAGGGCGGTACGAGCAGTACTTC. Translated, it gives CASSLMSGRYEQYF. Combining the CDR3 with reference TRBV5-5 and TRBJ2-7 gives the whole variable domain DAGVTQSPTHLIKTRGQQVTLRCSPISGHKSVSWYQQVLGQGPQFIFQYYEKEERGRGNFPDRFSARQFPNYSSELNVNALLLGDSALYLCASSLMSGRYEQYFGPGTRLTVT.

The gene calls are TRBV5-3 and TRBJ2-5; D might be TRBD2 (6 bases). TRBV5-3 is sorted into the ORF group, with uncertain function. V was shortened by 8 bases and J by 7 bases, with 18 bases between the two germline ends. This CDR3 comprises 13 residues. CDR3 sequence (DNA): TGTGCCAGCAGTAGGGGACTTCCAGGGACCCAGTACTTC. Protein sequence: CASSRGLPGTQYF.

A remark on this clonotype: One junction end does not reproduce the germline sequence, and a read error may be involved. CDR3 loop: CSAEKEEGQVQETQYF. Written as DNA, the CDR3 is TGCAGCGCTGAAAAAGAGGAGGGACAGGTTCAAGAGACTCAGTACTTC. This chain links TRBV29-1 with TRBJ2-5; 8 bases map to TRBD1. The CDR3 runs 16 residues. CDR1 and CDR2 (germline): SQVTM, ANQGSEA. Full variable domain (rest looked up from reference TRBV29-1 and TRBJ2-5): SAVISQKPSRDICQRGTSLTIQCQVDSQVTMMFWYRQQPGQSLTLIATANQGSEATYESGFVIDKFPISRPNLTFSTLTVSNMSPEDSSIYLCSAEKEEGQVQETQYFGPGTRLLVL.

A word on this clonotype: Given a much more abundant clone one base away, this may be a read error. The chain uses TRBV7-9 and TRBJ2-6; the D call may be TRBD1 or TRBD2 (5 bases each). The V gene's germline CDR1 is SEHNR and CDR2 FQNEAQ (reference sequence). The CDR3 has 15 residues. DNA of the CDR3: TGTGCCAGCAGCCCACCAGGGACCTGGGCCAACGTCCCGACTTTC. This translates into CASSPPGTWANVPTF.

Details on this clonotype: This may stem from a read error, because a much larger clone lies one nucleotide away. V usage is TRBV28 and J usage is TRBJ1-6; D is ambiguous. The germline CDR1 and CDR2 sequences are MDHEN and SYDVKM. The CDR3 runs to 13 residues. CDR3 in DNA: TGTGCCAGCCGTTTTCCTAACAATTCACCCCTCCACTTT. Translating it yields CASRFPNNSPLHF.

The chain has TRBV12-3 or TRBV12-4 and TRBJ2-1; no reliable D call. V lost 3 bases to trimming and J lost 2 bases, with 14 bases between them. The CDR3 extends over 16 amino acids. The CDR3 loop reads CASSFYVGQAYNEQFF. The CDR3 DNA follows: TGTGCCAGCAGTTTTTATGTAGGGCAGGCCTACAATGAGCAGTTCTTC.

At least ten counts were recorded for this clonotype. The chain links TRBV7-9 to TRBJ2-3, with D hard to call. The CDR3 has 13 amino acids. V was pared by 5 bases and J by 6 bases, with 12 bases between. Germline CDR1 SEHNR, CDR2 FQNEAQ (reference sequence). CDR3 coding DNA: TGTGCCAGCAGCCCAGCAGGATCGGATACGCAGTATTTT. Protein product: CASSPAGSDTQYF.

V gene TRBV25-1 combines with J gene TRBJ1-1; weak D call: TRBD1 (5 bases). The V end lost 7 bases, the J end lost 4 bases, and 16 bases lay between the germline ends. Germline V lookup: CDR1 MGHDK, CDR2 SYGVNS. This CDR3 contains 14 residues. CDR3 amino acids: CASTDPVRATEAFF. In DNA, the CDR3 is TGTGCCAGCACCGATCCCGTCAGGGCCACTGAAGCTTTCTTT.

This clonotype was detected only once. The chain carries TRBV27 and TRBJ2-3; the D is unclear. V lost 5 bases and J lost 0, with 12 bases in between. CDR3 length: 15 residues. The germline gives CDR1 MNHEY, CDR2 SMNVEV (reference sequence). The CDR3 nucleotides are TGTGCCAGCAGTGCCCCTGGGTTAAGCACAGATACGCAGTATTTT. Translated: CASSAPGLSTDTQYF.

There are many counts of this clonotype. V is TRBV14 and J is TRBJ2-2; the D is unclear. Trimming cost V 5 bases and J 4 bases, with 5 bases left between them. The CDR3 loop spans 12 amino acids. Germline CDR1 and CDR2: SGHDN and FVKESK. The CDR3: CASSLATGELFF. CDR3 DNA: TGTGCCAGCAGCTTAGCCACCGGGGAGCTGTTTTTT.

The chain combines TRBV4-3 with TRBJ1-1, with 9 bases lining up with TRBD1. V lost 3 bases and J lost 8; bases outside the gene matches: 10. The germline CDR1 and CDR2 sequences are LGHNA and YSLEER. This CDR3 is 15 amino acids long. CDR3 region: CASSHTGGVTGEAFF. The CDR3 DNA reads TGCGCCAGCAGCCACACAGGGGGCGTCACGGGAGAAGCTTTCTTT.

This clonotype was counted only a few times. This chain connects TRBV27 to TRBJ1-1, with D perhaps TRBD1 (5 bases). The germline V gene has CDR1 MNHEY and CDR2 SMNVEV (reference sequence). This CDR3 region has 13 residues. Trimming pared 5 bases from V and 5 bases from J, leaving 12 bases between. CDR3 bases: TGTGCCAGCAGTCTGGCCGAGGGGACTGAAGCTTTCTTT. Translated, it gives CASSLAEGTEAFF.

Worth noting for this clonotype: One base away lies a much larger clone, so this may be a sequencing read error. The chain couples TRBV28 to TRBJ1-1, with a tentative D call TRBD1 (5 bases). Germline loops: CDR1 MDHEN, CDR2 SYDVKM. This CDR3 region has 14 residues. Trimming cost V 0 bases and J 6 bases, with 11 bases left between them. The CDR3 nucleotides are TGTGCCAGCAGTTTATGGCAGGGAGGGTCTGAAGCTTTCTTT. This translates into CASSLWQGGSEAFF.

Here the CDR3 DNA reads TGTGCCAGCAGCAGGAGCGGACTTATACACAATGAGCAGTTCTTC. Encoded protein: CASSRSGLIHNEQFF. The rearrangement joins TRBV9 to TRBJ2-1; possible D gene TRBD2, 5 bases. The ends were cut back, 4 bases at V and 5 bases at J, with 16 bases in the middle. The CDR3 covers 15 residues. Germline CDR1 and CDR2: SGDLS and YYNGEE.